The clone carrying this TCR beta chain was detected once. What it binds is unknown. The data are from a study of cytomegalovirus exposure and HLA in healthy donors. General study findings and limits: In a later analysis, around 18,000 TCR beta sequences were associated with HLA alleles at 0.05 false discovery rate. Several of the most significant clusters appeared, in a later analysis, to be linked to common viral pathogens. Some highly shared sequence variants likely arose as a pipeline artifact. CMV serostatus was the only immune exposure information that was available.

The PCR employed 60 Vbeta primers together with 13 Jbeta primers. The data were produced by immunoSEQ multiplex PCR, yet TCRdb's version contains in-frame clones alone and is incomplete. The data show about 130,000 clones, with about 85% seen just once and 4% held by the top ten. After removal of 2 bases from V and 5 bases from J, the junction contained 14 bases not matched to a gene. CDR1 is LGHNA and CDR2 is YSLEER in the germline V gene. The CDR3 length is 18 residues. The sequence came from a man aged 18 to 29 in good health and CMV-seropositive. The specimen was PBMCs. This chain joins TRBV4-3 and TRBJ1-2; 10 bases match TRBD1. The CDR3 DNA sequence: TGCGCCAGCAGCCAACAAACCGGGACAGGGGAAATAGGGTATGGCTACACCTTC. Its translation: CASSQQTGTGEIGYGYTF.